Listed below are T cell receptor beta chains from one sample, sequenced in a study of blood T cell repertoires in COVID-19. TCRdb's copy holds only in-frame clones and misses some; the assay was immunoSEQ multiplex PCR. There are about 260,000 clones in the sample; approximately 86% occur only once, and roughly 5% lies in the top ten. Sequencing used peripheral blood. The receptor source for this set is a woman aged 60 to 75 with COVID-19, enrolled during active disease. Both conserved end residues are part of each CDR3. D genes are given only for firm matches. Rows give clone size only sometimes, using once, few, many, or a class for an expanded clone.

>TRBV6-2/TRBV6-3|TRBJ2-1|15|TRBD2|.
CASSPEGGRANEQFF
TGTGCCAGCAGCCCCGAGGGCGGGAGAGCCAATGAGCAGTTCTTC
>TRBV4-1|TRBJ1-5|17|TRBD1|.
CASSQDGTAYSNQPQHF
TGCGCCAGCAGCCAAGATGGGACAGCATATAGCAATCAGCCCCAGCATTTT
>TRBV14|TRBJ2-2|15|.|.
CASSQVRDPAGELFF
TGTGCCAGCAGCCAAGTGCGGGACCCTGCCGGGGAGCTGTTTTTT
>TRBV9|TRBJ2-6|16|.|.
CASSVGSGNGANVLTF
TGTGCCAGCAGCGTAGGGTCGGGTAACGGGGCCAACGTCCTGACTTTC
>TRBV11-3|TRBJ2-3|14|TRBD1|.
CASSLGQGTDTQYF
TGTGCCAGCAGCCTCGGACAGGGCACAGATACGCAGTATTTT
>TRBV18|TRBJ2-7|15|.|once
CASSPPIISGGEQYF
TGTGCCAGCTCACCACCTATTATCTCCGGGGGCGAGCAGTACTTC
>TRBV19|TRBJ1-1|17|.|.
CASRGPTGGAMNTEAFF
TGTGCCAGTAGAGGGCCGACAGGTGGGGCGATGAACACTGAAGCTTTCTTT
>TRBV6-5|TRBJ1-5|13|TRBD1|.
CASRDIRDSPQHF
TGTGCCAGCAGAGATATCCGGGACAGTCCCCAGCATTTT
>TRBV28|TRBJ1-5|13|.|once
CASSLPGNQPQHF
TGTGCCAGCAGTTTACCCGGGAATCAGCCCCAGCATTTT
>TRBV7-9|TRBJ2-1|16|.|.
CASSLGDTAGYNEQFF
TGTGCCAGCAGCTTAGGGGACACCGCAGGGTACAATGAGCAGTTCTTC
>TRBV27|TRBJ2-7|14|TRBD1|.
CASMRQGSSYEQYF
TGTGCCAGCATGCGACAGGGAAGCTCCTACGAGCAGTACTTC
>TRBV3-1/TRBV3-2|TRBJ2-2|17|.|.
CASSSQRLGANTGELFF
TGTGCCAGCAGCTCCCAAAGGCTAGGCGCGAACACCGGGGAGCTGTTTTTT
>TRBV5-1|TRBJ2-7|15|TRBD1|.
CASSLVAGGSYEQYF
TGCGCCAGCAGCTTGGTGGCAGGGGGTTCCTACGAGCAGTACTTC
>TRBV28|TRBJ1-1|14|TRBD1|.
CASSLRQGWSEAFF
TGTGCCAGCAGTTTACGACAGGGTTGGAGTGAAGCTTTCTTT